One and the same sample provided the 3 T cell receptor beta chains below, sequenced in a study of blood T cell repertoires in COVID-19. Sequenced by immunoSEQ multiplex PCR; TCRdb stores in-frame clones only, minus some. Among approximately 110,000 clones listed, more than 80% were seen once. The sequencing sample was made of peripheral blood. These receptors came from a human donor in a cohort sampled during active COVID-19.

This chain connects TRBV7-6 to TRBJ1-1; D is uncertain. The CDR3 has 17 residues. Trimming took off 5 bases at V and 3 bases at J, with 22 bases between the two ends. CDR1 is SGHVS and CDR2 is FNYEAQ in the germline V gene. The DNA of the CDR3 is TGTGCCAGCAGCCCCGCGGGTTTCCACCCCCGGGACACTGAAGCTTTCTTT. This sequence encodes CASSPAGFHPRDTEAFF.

The CDR3 is CASSLGRQGNSPLHF. CDR3 sequence (DNA): TGTGCCAGCAGTTTAGGCCGGCAGGGTAATTCACCCCTCCACTTT. This rearrangement joins TRBV28 to TRBJ1-6; maybe TRBD1 (5 bases). The germline V and J ends were trimmed by 2 bases and 6 bases, with 11 bases remaining between them. The germline CDR1 and CDR2 sequences are MDHEN and SYDVKM. The CDR3 length is 15 residues.

V gene TRBV23-1 combines with J gene TRBJ2-7, with D tentatively TRBD1 (6 bases). TRBV23-1 is classed as an ORF, of uncertain function. The CDR3 contains 13 residues. The germline V and J ends were trimmed by 4 bases and 2 bases, with 9 bases remaining between them. The chain's CDR3 is CASSRGTTYEQYF. The DNA for the CDR3 is TGCGCCAGCAGTCGGGGGACAACCTACGAGCAGTACTTC.